A selection of T cell receptor beta chains follows, all from one sample in a study of blood T cell repertoires in COVID-19. Clones were sequenced by immunoSEQ multiplex PCR, and TCRdb holds only the in-frame ones, with some missing. The table lists some 200,000 clones, 81% of them singletons. The specimen sequenced was PBMCs or T cells enriched from blood (not recorded which). The receptors stem from a woman aged 45-65 years with acute COVID-19. CDR3s include the opening cysteine and the closing phenylalanine or tryptophan. A D gene is named only where the DNA matches it firmly. A clone size is listed for some rows: how often the clone was seen (once, few, many), or a class if it is expanded.

few	-	TRBJ2-2	TRBV9	TGTGCCAGCAGCGCCTTAAACACCGGGGAGCTGTTTTTT	CASSALNTGELFF
-	-	TRBJ2-3	TRBV11-2	TGTGCCAGCAGCTTCCCCGCGTCCTTCACAGATACGCAGTATTTT	CASSFPASFTDTQYF
-	-	TRBJ2-2	TRBV11-3	TGTGCCAGCAGCTCCCAGGGGGGTAACACCGGGGAGCTGTTTTTT	CASSSQGGNTGELFF
-	TRBD2	TRBJ2-7	TRBV7-2	TGTGCCAGCAGCTTAGACGGTAGCGGGAGGCCCCTGGGAGAGCAGTACTTC	CASSLDGSGRPLGEQYF
few	TRBD1	TRBJ1-2	TRBV5-1	TGCGCCAGCAGCTCAGGGGGAGCTAACTATGGCTACACCTTC	CASSSGGANYGYTF
-	TRBD2	TRBJ2-5	TRBV7-2	TGTGCCAGCAGCCCTAGCGGGATCCGACAAGAGACCCAGTACTTC	CASSPSGIRQETQYF
once	TRBD2	TRBJ2-1	TRBV9	TGTGCCAGCAGCTTCGGGGGGGCGAACAATGAGCAGTTCTTC	CASSFGGANNEQFF
-	-	TRBJ2-7	TRBV4-3	TGCGCCAGCAGCCGTGAAACAGGATCTTACGAGCAGTACTTC	CASSRETGSYEQYF
few	-	TRBJ1-5	TRBV7-2	TGTGCCAGCACTAGGGGGGGGAGTCAGCCCCAGCATTTT	CASTRGGSQPQHF
-	-	TRBJ2-2	TRBV4-1	TGCGCCAGCAGCCACCAGGACACCCCGAACACCGGGGAGCTGTTTTTT	CASSHQDTPNTGELFF
-	TRBD1	TRBJ1-1	TRBV7-9	TGTGCCAGCAGCTATCGACAGGGGGCGCAGGAAGCTTTCTTT	CASSYRQGAQEAFF
-	TRBD2	TRBJ2-1	TRBV18	TGTGCCAGCTCTAGCGGGATCTACAATGAGCAGTTCTTC	CASSSGIYNEQFF
-	-	TRBJ1-1	TRBV11-2	TGTGCCAGCAGCAAGAGACCCGGACGGGGCACTGAAGCTTTCTTT	CASSKRPGRGTEAFF
-	-	TRBJ2-2	TRBV5-4	TGTGCCAGCAGCCGACCACCTAGTGGCACCGGGGAGCTGTTTTTT	CASSRPPSGTGELFF
-	-	TRBJ1-2	TRBV5-6	TGTGCCAGCAGCTTGGATAGTGGCTACACCTTC	CASSLDSGYTF
-	TRBD1	TRBJ1-1	TRBV27	TGTGCCAGCCACCCCGTCGGGATCCCAGACAGGGGGAACACTGAAGCTTTCTTT	CASHPVGIPDRGNTEAFF
-	-	TRBJ2-3	TRBV9	TGTGCCAGCAGCGTAGTTGGGGGGAGCACAGATACGCAGTATTTT	CASSVVGGSTDTQYF
-	-	TRBJ2-7	TRBV28	TGTGCCAGCAGGCGAGGGGGTTCCTACGAGCAGTACTTC	CASRRGGSYEQYF
-	-	TRBJ1-3	TRBV4-3	TGCGCCAGCAGCCACCTCGCAGGGAACTCTGGAAACACCATATATTTT	CASSHLAGNSGNTIYF
once	TRBD2	TRBJ2-7	TRBV7-3	TGTGCCAGCAGCCTATTACCGGGACTAGAATACGAGCAGTACTTC	CASSLLPGLEYEQYF
-	TRBD2	TRBJ2-4	TRBV5-8	TGTGCCAGCAGCTTCCCGACTAGCGGGAGGGCAAGTGTCAAAAACATTCAGTACTTC	CASSFPTSGRASVKNIQYF
-	-	TRBJ2-1	TRBV14	TGTGCCAGCAGCCACCTAGTTTCTACCTACAATGAGCAGTTCTTC	CASSHLVSTYNEQFF
-	-	TRBJ2-5	TRBV7-9	TGTGCCAGCCGGGTGGGGGGACAAGAGACCCAGTACTTC	CASRVGGQETQYF
few	TRBD1	TRBJ1-2	TRBV4-1	TGCGCCAGCAGCCAAGATCCCGGGACAGGGGCCGTCTTTGGGGGCTACACCTTC	CASSQDPGTGAVFGGYTF
-	TRBD2	TRBJ2-5	TRBV7-3	TGTGCCAGCAGCCGGACTAGCGGGGGTCAAGAGACCCAGTACTTC	CASSRTSGGQETQYF
-	TRBD2	TRBJ2-7	TRBV19	TGTGCCAGTAGTACCTCGGGACTACTATCTTACGAGCAGTACTTC	CASSTSGLLSYEQYF
-	-	TRBJ1-5	TRBV7-2	TGTGCCAGCAGTCCACAAGCGAATCAGCCCCAGCATTTT	CASSPQANQPQHF
-	TRBD2	TRBJ2-3	TRBV30	TGTGCCTGGAGTGTAGCGGGAGCAGATACGCAGTATTTT	CAWSVAGADTQYF
few	-	TRBJ1-2	TRBV7-2	TGTGCCAGCAGCTCGAAGGGGGTCTATGGCTACACCTTC	CASSSKGVYGYTF
-	TRBD2	TRBJ2-2	TRBV7-8	TGTGCCAGCATGGGACTAGGGGGATACACCGGGGAGCTGTTTTTT	CASMGLGGYTGELFF
-	TRBD1	TRBJ2-2	TRBV4-3	TGCGCCAGCAGCCACCGGGACAGGGGGAGCACCGGGGAGCTGTTTTTT	CASSHRDRGSTGELFF
few	-	TRBJ2-2	TRBV6-2/TRBV6-3	TGTGCCAGCAGTTACTCGACCGGGTTAAACACCGGGGAGCTGTTTTTT	CASSYSTGLNTGELFF
-	TRBD1	TRBJ2-1	TRBV2	TGTGCCAGCAAAGGACAGGGGGCCTACAATGAGCAGTTCTTC	CASKGQGAYNEQFF
-	-	TRBJ1-4	TRBV18	TGTGCCAGCTCACGACAGGAGGTTGTTGAAAAACTGTTTTTT	CASSRQEVVEKLFF
few	-	TRBJ1-1	TRBV11-1	TGTGCCAGCAGCTCGCGGGCTGAAGCTTTCTTT	CASSSRAEAFF
-	TRBD1	TRBJ2-7	TRBV9	TGTGCCAGCAGCCAGGGACAGGCGACCTTCTACGAGCAGTACTTC	CASSQGQATFYEQYF
-	-	TRBJ2-6	TRBV5-4	TGTGCCAGCAGCTTGGACATCTCTGGGGCCAACGTCCTGACTTTC	CASSLDISGANVLTF
few	TRBD1	TRBJ1-6	TRBV2	TGTGCCAGCAGTGAAGCCAGGGGGATGAATTCACCCCTCCACTTT	CASSEARGMNSPLHF
-	-	TRBJ1-2	TRBV7-2	TGTGCCAGCAGCACCTCATCACAGTTAAACTATGGCTACACCTTC	CASSTSSQLNYGYTF
-	-	TRBJ1-1	TRBV29-1	TGCAGCGTCGATCCACGGGTGAACACTGAAGCTTTCTTT	CSVDPRVNTEAFF
few	TRBD1	TRBJ2-2	TRBV2	TGTGCCAGAAGGACAGGGCAAACCGGGGAGCTGTTTTTT	CARRTGQTGELFF
-	TRBD1	TRBJ1-1	TRBV11-2	TGTGCCAGCAGCTTAGTTGGGGGGACAGGGGGCGTAGGAGCTGAAGCTTTCTTT	CASSLVGGTGGVGAEAFF
-	TRBD1	TRBJ2-7	TRBV10-3	TGTGCCATCAGTGAGGGATCGACAGGGGGTTCATACGAGCAGTACTTC	CAISEGSTGGSYEQYF
once	-	TRBJ1-2	TRBV24-1	TGTGCCACCAGTGATTTTCGGGGAGGAAACTATGGCTACACCTTC	CATSDFRGGNYGYTF
-	-	TRBJ1-4	TRBV6-1	TGTGCCAGCAGTGAGATACAGGGACCCGGAATGTTCCTGTTTTTT	CASSEIQGPGMFLFF
few	TRBD1	TRBJ1-3	TRBV28	TGTGCCACCCAAGGGACAGACTCTGGAAACACCATATATTTT	CATQGTDSGNTIYF
few	TRBD1	TRBJ2-7	TRBV19	TGTGCCAGTAGTCCGCCGACAGGGGACCTCTCCTACGAGCAGTACTTC	CASSPPTGDLSYEQYF
-	TRBD2	TRBJ2-5	TRBV5-1	TGCGCCAGCAGCTGGACTAGCTCGGTTGAGACCCAGTACTTC	CASSWTSSVETQYF
-	-	TRBJ1-2	TRBV18	TGTGCCAGCTCACCGGTATCAGGGTTCGGCTACACCTTC	CASSPVSGFGYTF
-	TRBD1	TRBJ2-2	TRBV3-1/TRBV3-2	TGTGCCAGCAAGACAGGGGTTTTCGACGGGGAGCTGTTTTTT	CASKTGVFDGELFF
few	TRBD1	TRBJ1-3	TRBV27	TGTGCCAGCAGTCTGACAGGGGTCGGAAACACCATATATTTT	CASSLTGVGNTIYF
-	TRBD1	TRBJ2-2	TRBV11-3	TGTGCCAGCAGCCGGGACAGGGGGGGGACCGGGGAGCTGTTTTTT	CASSRDRGGTGELFF
-	-	TRBJ1-4	TRBV2	TGTGCCAGCAGTGACAGGGCGGAAAAACTGTTTTTT	CASSDRAEKLFF
once	-	TRBJ2-5	TRBV7-2	TGTGCCAGCAGCCCCACCCGGACTACTCAAGAGACCCAGTACTTC	CASSPTRTTQETQYF
-	TRBD2	TRBJ2-1	TRBV4-1	TGCGCCAGCAGCCAGAGGACTAGCGGGGCCTTCTACAATGAGCAGTTCTTC	CASSQRTSGAFYNEQFF
-	-	TRBJ1-4	TRBV3-1/TRBV3-2	TGTGCCAGCAGCCGCGGGGGGAATGAAAAACTGTTTTTT	CASSRGGNEKLFF
once	-	TRBJ2-3	TRBV7-2	TGTGCCAGCAGCCAACGGGGGGCCACAGATACGCAGTATTTT	CASSQRGATDTQYF
-	TRBD1	TRBJ1-4	TRBV4-1	TGCGCCAGCAGCCATCCCGGGACAGCCTTGAAAGAAAAACTGTTTTTT	CASSHPGTALKEKLFF
-	TRBD2	TRBJ2-3	TRBV9	TGTGCCAGCAGCGTAGATCCTCTAGCGGGAGACACAGATACGCAGTATTTT	CASSVDPLAGDTDTQYF